Listed here is a single T cell receptor (beta chain). This clone appeared a single time. There is no known antigen for this receptor. Base qualities were left out, and no much larger clone turns up one base away. The label giving this sample's time point can be read as: cells obtained before transplantation from donor or recipient. CD3+CD4+ and CD3+CD8+ populations were FACS-sorted from unstimulated pre-transplant donor and recipient cells taken from spleen or lymph nodes. The library was obtained by the immunoSEQ multiplex PCR assay. For most patients, genomic DNA was isolated with the Qiagen DNeasy Blood and Tissue Kit and shipped frozen to Adaptive Biotechnologies for TCR sequencing. For most patients, genomic DNA was subjected to high-throughput TCR-beta CDR3 sequencing by Adaptive Biotechnologies. Processing in the source paper ran as follows. TCR sequencing data were retrieved from Adaptive's ImmunoSEQ software for about 17 patients, whereas a few other patients were processed with MiXCR and VDJtools. To correct CD4 versus CD8 sorting errors, sequences present in both subsets at a frequency ratio below 5:1 were removed. CDR3 nucleotide sequences shared between donor and recipient were removed because the origin of such sequences could not be assigned. Alloreactive clones required at least 2-fold expansion over unstimulated cells and minimum CFSE-low frequency of 0.002% (template counts) or 0.001% (read counts). A clone was considered mappable if detected in the sequenced pre-transplant spleen, lymph node, or MLR CFSE-low populations of the donor or recipient. Cumulative frequency of alloreactive clones was calculated as a percentage of all sequences weighted by copy number. TCRdb's version of the immuneACCESS table is confined to in-frame rearrangements and falls short of the full clone set. An unresolved V gene accounts for under half of the shortfall where checked; the remainder is of unknown origin. That table gives V, J and clone size, and the DNA gave D and trimming. The sample table lists about 90,000 clones, 94% of them with a count of one. Clones ranked in the top ten supply approximately 0.19% of the sample.

This entry comes from a study of graft-versus-host responses after intestinal transplantation (dated by TCRdb to the early 2020s). Background on the whole study: The transplants that recipients got were multivisceral, liver-intestinal, or isolated intestinal. Every recipient was given anti-thymocyte globulin induction, followed by about 3 years of maintenance tacrolimus and steroids. After intestinal transplantation, graft-versus-host and host-versus-graft alloreactive T cell clones in the graft, circulation and bone marrow were tracked using bulk TCR-beta CDR3 sequencing. Alloreactive clones were identified by sequencing pre-transplant mixed lymphocyte reaction products and comparing them with unstimulated pre-transplant donor and recipient T cells. The cohort enrolled some 23 intestinal transplant recipients, one of whom was a retransplant, and a few patients without pretransplant specimens were excluded. A peak of at least 4% donor T cells among recipient peripheral blood mononuclear cells was the definition used for donor T cell macrochimerism. Samples from a few later patients were sequenced in-house on an Illumina MiSeq with MiXCR processing rather than by the commercial service. Overall study outcomes, separate from this receptor: Early after transplant, peak levels of circulating GvH clones were associated with declines in HvG clones. Conclusions were limited by the relatively low number and heterogeneity of intestinal transplant patients. Patients with donor T cell macrochimerism had high GvH to HvG T cell clonal ratios in their allografts. GvH clones were detected in recipient bone marrow, and some appeared earlier in ileal mucosa or blood, consistent with an intestinal mucosal origin.

The material was unstimulated CD4+ T cells sorted from spleen or lymph node cells, obtained before transplant. This clonotype was obtained from a human donor who was the organ donor for an intestinal transplant.

The CDR3 region reads CASSFRQVNSPLHF. In nucleotide form, the sequence is TGTGCCAGCAGTTTCCGACAGGTTAATTCACCCCTCCACTTT. The chain uses TRBV28 and TRBJ1-6; the D gene is perhaps TRBD1, from 6 matching bases. The trim is 3 bases for V and 6 bases for J, with a gap of 9 bases between the germline ends. The CDR3 spans 14 residues, from the cysteine through the phenylalanine. CDR3 DNA is the only sequence kept; it has 42 bases, read in frame from the first base. The germline V gene yields MDHEN for CDR1 and SYDVKM for CDR2. Extended through the reference TRBV28 and TRBJ1-6 proteins, this CDR3 yields the full variable domain: DVKVTQSSRYLVKRTGEKVFLECVQDMDHENMFWYRQDPGLGLRLIYFSYDVKMKEKGDIPEGYSVSREKKERFSLILESASTNQTSMYLCASSFRQVNSPLHFGNGTRLTVT.